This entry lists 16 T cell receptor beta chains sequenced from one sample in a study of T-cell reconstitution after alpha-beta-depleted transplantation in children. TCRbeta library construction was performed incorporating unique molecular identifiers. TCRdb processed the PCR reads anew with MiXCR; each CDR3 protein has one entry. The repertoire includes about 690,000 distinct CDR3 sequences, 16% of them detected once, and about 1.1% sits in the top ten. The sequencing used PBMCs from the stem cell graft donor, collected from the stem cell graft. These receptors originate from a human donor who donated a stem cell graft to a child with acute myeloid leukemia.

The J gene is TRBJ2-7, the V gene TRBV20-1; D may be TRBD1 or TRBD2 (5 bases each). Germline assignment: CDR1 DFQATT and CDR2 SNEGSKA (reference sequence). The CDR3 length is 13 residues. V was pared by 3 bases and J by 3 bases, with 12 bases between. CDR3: CSASEGPIYEQYF. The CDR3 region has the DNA TGCAGTGCTAGCGAGGGACCCATCTACGAGCAGTACTTC.

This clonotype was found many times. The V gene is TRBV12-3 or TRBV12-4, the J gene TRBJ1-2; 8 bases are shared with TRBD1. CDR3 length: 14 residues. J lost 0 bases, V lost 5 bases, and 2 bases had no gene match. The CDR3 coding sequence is TGTGCCAGCAGTAGGACAGGGACTAACTATGGCTACACCTTC. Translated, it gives CASSRTGTNYGYTF.

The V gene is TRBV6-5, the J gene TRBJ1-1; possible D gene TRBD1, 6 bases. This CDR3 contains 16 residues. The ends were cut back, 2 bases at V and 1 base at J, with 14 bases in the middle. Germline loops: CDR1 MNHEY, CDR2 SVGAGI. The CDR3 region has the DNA TGTGCCAGCAGTTACATTTTAACAGGGACGAACACTGAAGCTTTCTTT. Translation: CASSYILTGTNTEAFF.

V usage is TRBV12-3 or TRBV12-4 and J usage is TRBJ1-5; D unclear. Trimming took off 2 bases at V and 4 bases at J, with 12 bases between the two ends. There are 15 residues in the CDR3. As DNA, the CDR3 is TGTGCCAGCAGTTTAAGTTCGAGGACTAATCAGCCCCAGCATTTT. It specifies CASSLSSRTNQPQHF.

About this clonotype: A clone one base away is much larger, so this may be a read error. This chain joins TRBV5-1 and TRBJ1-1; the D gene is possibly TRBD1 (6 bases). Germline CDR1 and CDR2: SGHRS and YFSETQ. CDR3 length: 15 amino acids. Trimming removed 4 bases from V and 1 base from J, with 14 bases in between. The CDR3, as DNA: TGCGCCAGCAGCATGTCGGGGACAACGAACACTGAAGCTTTCTTT. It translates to CASSMSGTTNTEAFF.

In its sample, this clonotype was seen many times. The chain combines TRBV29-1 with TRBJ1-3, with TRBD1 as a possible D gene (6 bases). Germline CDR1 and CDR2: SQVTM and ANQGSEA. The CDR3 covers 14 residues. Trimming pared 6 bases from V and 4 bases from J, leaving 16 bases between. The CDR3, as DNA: TGCAGCGTGCACGCAGGGGACGCAGGAAACACCATATATTTT. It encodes CSVHAGDAGNTIYF.

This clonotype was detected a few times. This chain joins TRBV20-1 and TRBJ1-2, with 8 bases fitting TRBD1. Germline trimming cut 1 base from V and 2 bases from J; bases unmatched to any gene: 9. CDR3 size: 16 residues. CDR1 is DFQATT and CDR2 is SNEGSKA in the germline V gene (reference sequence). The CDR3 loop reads CSARGYRDRFNYGYTF. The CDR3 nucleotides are TGCAGTGCTAGAGGATACCGGGACAGGTTCAACTATGGCTACACCTTC.

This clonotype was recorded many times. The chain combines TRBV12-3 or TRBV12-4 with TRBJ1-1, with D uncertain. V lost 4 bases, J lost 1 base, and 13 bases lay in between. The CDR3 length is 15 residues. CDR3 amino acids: CASSSTGRRNTEAFF. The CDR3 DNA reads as TGTGCCAGCAGTTCAACCGGACGGAGGAACACTGAAGCTTTCTTT.

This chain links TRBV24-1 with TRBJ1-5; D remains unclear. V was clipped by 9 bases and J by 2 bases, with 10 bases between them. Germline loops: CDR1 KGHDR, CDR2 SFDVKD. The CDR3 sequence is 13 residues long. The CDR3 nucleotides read TGTGCCACCGGAGGAGCGGGCAATCAGCCCCAGCATTTT. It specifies CATGGAGNQPQHF.

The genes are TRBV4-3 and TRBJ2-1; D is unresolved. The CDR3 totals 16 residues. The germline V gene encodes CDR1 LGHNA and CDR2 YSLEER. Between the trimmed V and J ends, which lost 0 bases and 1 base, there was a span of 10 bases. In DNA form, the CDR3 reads TGCGCCAGCAGCCAAGACTACAGAACTTCCTACAATGAGCAGTTCTTC. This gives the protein CASSQDYRTSYNEQFF.

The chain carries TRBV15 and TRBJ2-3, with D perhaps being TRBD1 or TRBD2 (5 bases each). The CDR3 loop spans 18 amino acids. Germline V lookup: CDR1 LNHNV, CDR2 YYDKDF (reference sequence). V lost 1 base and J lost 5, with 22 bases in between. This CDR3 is CATSRGGFRGARIDTQYF. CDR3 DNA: TGTGCCACCAGCAGAGGGGGGTTTAGGGGCGCGAGGATAGATACGCAGTATTTT.

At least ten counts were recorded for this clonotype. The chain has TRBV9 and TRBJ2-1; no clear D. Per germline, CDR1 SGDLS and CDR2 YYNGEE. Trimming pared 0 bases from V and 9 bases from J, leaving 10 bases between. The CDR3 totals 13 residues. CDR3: CASSVGAHSEQFF. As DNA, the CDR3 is TGTGCCAGCAGCGTAGGGGCCCACAGTGAGCAGTTCTTC.

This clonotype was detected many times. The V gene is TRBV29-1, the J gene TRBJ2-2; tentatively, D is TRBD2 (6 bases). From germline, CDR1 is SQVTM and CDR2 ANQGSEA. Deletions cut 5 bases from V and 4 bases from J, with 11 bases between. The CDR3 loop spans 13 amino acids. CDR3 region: CSVMGLTTGELFF. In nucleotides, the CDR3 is TGCAGCGTTATGGGACTTACCACCGGGGAGCTGTTTTTT.

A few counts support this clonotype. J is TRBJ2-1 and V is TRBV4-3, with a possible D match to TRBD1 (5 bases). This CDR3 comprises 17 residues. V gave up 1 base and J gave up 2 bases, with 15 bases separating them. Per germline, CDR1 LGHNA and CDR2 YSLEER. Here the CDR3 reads CASSQGLGRETYNEQFF. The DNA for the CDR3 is TGCGCCAGCAGCCAAGGTCTGGGCAGGGAAACCTACAATGAGCAGTTCTTC.

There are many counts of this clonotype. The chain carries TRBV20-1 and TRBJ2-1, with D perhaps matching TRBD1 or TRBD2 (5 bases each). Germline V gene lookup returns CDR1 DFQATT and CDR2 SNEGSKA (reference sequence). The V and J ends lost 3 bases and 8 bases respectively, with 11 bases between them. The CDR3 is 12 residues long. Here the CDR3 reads CSASKMGDEQFF. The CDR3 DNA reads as TGCAGTGCTAGTAAGATGGGGGATGAGCAGTTCTTC.

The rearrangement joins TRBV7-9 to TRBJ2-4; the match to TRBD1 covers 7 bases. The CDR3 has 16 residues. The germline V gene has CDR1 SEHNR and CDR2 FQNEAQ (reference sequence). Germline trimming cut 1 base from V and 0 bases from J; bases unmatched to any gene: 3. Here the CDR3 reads CASSLGGQLAKNIQYF. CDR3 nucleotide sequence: TGTGCCAGCAGCTTAGGGGGACAGCTAGCCAAAAACATTCAGTACTTC.